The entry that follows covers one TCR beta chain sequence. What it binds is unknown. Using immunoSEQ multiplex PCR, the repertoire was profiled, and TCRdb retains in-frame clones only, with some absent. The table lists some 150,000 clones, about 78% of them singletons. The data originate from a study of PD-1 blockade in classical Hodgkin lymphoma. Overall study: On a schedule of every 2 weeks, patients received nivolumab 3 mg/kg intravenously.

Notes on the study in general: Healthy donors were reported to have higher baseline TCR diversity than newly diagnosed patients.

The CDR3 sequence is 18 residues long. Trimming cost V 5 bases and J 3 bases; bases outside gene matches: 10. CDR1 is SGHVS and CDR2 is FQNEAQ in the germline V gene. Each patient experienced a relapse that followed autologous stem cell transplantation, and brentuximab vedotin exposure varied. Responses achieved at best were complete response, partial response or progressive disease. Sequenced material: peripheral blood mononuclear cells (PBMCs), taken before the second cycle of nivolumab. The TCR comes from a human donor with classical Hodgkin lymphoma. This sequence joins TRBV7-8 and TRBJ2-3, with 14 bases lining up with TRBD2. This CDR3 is CASSLRRTSGGFTDTQYF. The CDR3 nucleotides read TGTGCCAGCAGCCTCCGGCGGACTAGCGGGGGGTTTACAGATACGCAGTATTTT. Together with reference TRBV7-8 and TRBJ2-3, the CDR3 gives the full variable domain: GAGVSQSPRYKVAKRGQDVALRCDPISGHVSLFWYQQALGQGPEFLTYFQNEAQLDKSGLPSDRFFAERPEGSVSTLKIQRTQQEDSAVYLCASSLRRTSGGFTDTQYFGPGTRLTVL.